This record concerns one T cell receptor (beta chain) sequence. Antigen unknown. These data originate in a study of cytomegalovirus exposure and HLA in healthy donors. The PCR used 60 Vbeta and 13 Jbeta primers. TCRdb's copy holds only in-frame clones and misses some; the assay was immunoSEQ multiplex PCR. Its clone listing holds around 140,000 clones. Study-wide results and limits: In a later analysis, TCR beta V- and J-gene trimming was associated with a missense DCLRE1C variant.

The CDR3 contains 16 residues. J lost 3 bases, V lost 4 bases, and 8 bases had no gene match. Looked up from germline, CDR1 is SGDLS and CDR2 is YYNGEE. The TCR was taken from a male donor in good health and CMV-seronegative. The V and J genes are TRBV9 and TRBJ2-1; TRBD1 agrees at 9 bases. Sequences were obtained from PBMCs. The CDR3: CASSPRDRAGYNEQFF. For the CDR3, the DNA is TGTGCCAGCAGCCCTCGGGACAGGGCGGGCTACAATGAGCAGTTCTTC. Based on the CDR3 plus reference TRBV9 and TRBJ2-1, the full variable domain is DSGVTQTPKHLITATGQRVTLRCSPRSGDLSVYWYQQSLDQGLQFLIQYYNGEERAKGNILERFSAQQFPDLHSELNLSSLELGDSALYFCASSPRDRAGYNEQFFGPGTRLTVL.